These T cell receptor beta chains were read from a single sample in a study of T cell responses to AZD1222 COVID-19 vaccine. Sequenced by immunoSEQ multiplex PCR; TCRdb stores in-frame clones only, minus some. Of under 45,000 clones in the sample, 88% were seen once. The specimen comprised peripheral blood, sampled 28 days after the second dose of the MenACWY control vaccine. All receptors come from an adult who received the MenACWY meningococcal vaccine as a control. Each CDR3 is given with its conserved first and last residue. The D gene is left open where the match is weak. Size is omitted from some rows. Given values are once, few, many or a class for expanded clones.

J gene	D gene	clone size	V gene	CDR3 protein	CDR3 DNA
TRBJ2-7	.	.	TRBV28	CASSFWRLTYEQYF	TGTGCCAGCAGTTTTTGGAGACTGACCTACGAGCAGTACTTC
TRBJ2-7	.	.	TRBV10-1	CASSDSGVGLQDEQYF	TGCGCCAGCAGTGACTCGGGTGTGGGTCTTCAGGACGAGCAGTACTTC
TRBJ2-1	.	once	TRBV5-4	CASRDRALTLNEQFF	TGTGCCAGCAGGGACCGGGCCTTAACCCTCAATGAGCAGTTCTTC
TRBJ1-2	.	.	TRBV19	CASSDTAWAGYTF	TGTGCCAGTAGTGACACAGCCTGGGCGGGCTACACCTTC
TRBJ2-4	.	.	TRBV9	CASSLTAIEKNIQYF	TGTGCCAGCAGCCTTACAGCGATCGAAAAAAACATTCAGTACTTC
TRBJ2-3	.	.	TRBV19	CASSIQAGTDTQYF	TGTGCCAGTAGTATTCAAGCGGGCACAGATACGCAGTATTTT
TRBJ1-6	.	.	TRBV15	CATSRDRMGSYNSPLHF	TGTGCCACCAGCAGAGACAGGATGGGTTCCTATAATTCACCCCTCCACTTT
TRBJ2-5	.	.	TRBV7-2	CASSFYPVGTQYF	TGTGCCAGCAGTTTTTATCCCGTTGGGACCCAGTACTTC
TRBJ2-1	TRBD2	once	TRBV11-2	CASSLTGTGLAYNEQFF	TGTGCCAGCAGCTTGACAGGGACTGGACTAGCGTACAATGAGCAGTTCTTC
TRBJ1-4	.	few	TRBV7-9	CASSLDSTVTRKLFF	TGTGCCAGCAGCTTAGACTCTACAGTGACTAGGAAACTGTTTTTT
TRBJ2-6	.	.	TRBV9	CASSVGFSGANVLTF	TGTGCCAGCAGCGTCGGCTTCTCTGGGGCCAACGTCCTGACTTTC
TRBJ1-1	.	.	TRBV18	CASSLGLRGLSEAFF	TGTGCCAGCTCACTCGGTCTTAGGGGATTAAGTGAAGCTTTCTTT
TRBJ2-1	TRBD2	.	TRBV10-2	CASSHGLALRDEQFF	TGCGCCAGCAGCCATGGACTAGCCCTAAGGGATGAGCAGTTCTTC
TRBJ2-2	.	.	TRBV25-1	CASSEGPRDTGELFF	TGTGCCAGCAGTGAGGGTCCCAGGGACACCGGGGAGCTGTTTTTT
TRBJ1-6	.	.	TRBV18	CASSPELGGNSPLHF	TGTGCCAGCTCACCAGAGTTGGGAGGGAATTCACCCCTCCACTTT
TRBJ2-1	.	.	TRBV4-1	CASSQVGRAAGSDEQFF	TGCGCCAGCAGCCAAGTAGGTAGGGCGGCGGGGTCCGATGAGCAGTTCTTC
TRBJ2-2	TRBD2	.	TRBV28	CASSSLGLADNTGELFF	TGTGCCAGCAGTTCCCTGGGACTAGCCGATAACACCGGGGAGCTGTTTTTT
TRBJ2-3	.	once	TRBV2	CASSEILYTTDTQYF	TGTGCCAGCAGTGAAATCCTTTACACCACAGATACGCAGTATTTT
TRBJ2-5	.	.	TRBV28	CASSPPTDGVIQETQYF	TGTGCCAGCAGCCCCCCGACGGACGGGGTCATACAAGAGACCCAGTACTTC
TRBJ2-5	.	few	TRBV28	CASSHYGSKETQYF	TGTGCCAGCAGTCACTACGGTTCGAAAGAGACCCAGTACTTC
TRBJ2-7	.	.	TRBV27	CASSSRGVAYEQYF	TGTGCCAGCAGTTCGCGGGGTGTAGCCTACGAGCAGTACTTC
TRBJ2-7	.	once	TRBV4-2	CASSQLDTKRQYF	TGTGCCAGCAGCCAATTAGACACTAAACGGCAGTACTTC
TRBJ1-1	.	.	TRBV7-2	CASSLSNTEAFF	TGTGCCAGCAGCTTAAGCAACACTGAAGCTTTCTTT
TRBJ1-2	.	.	TRBV18	CASSPPIVQLNGYTF	TGTGCCAGCTCACCACCGATCGTACAACTAAATGGCTACACCTTC
TRBJ2-2	TRBD2	.	TRBV15	CATSRDSWGGVHTGELFF	TGTGCCACCAGCAGAGATTCATGGGGAGGGGTTCACACCGGGGAGCTGTTTTTT
TRBJ2-2	.	.	TRBV30	CAWSVQRASTGELFF	TGTGCCTGGAGTGTCCAGAGAGCATCCACCGGGGAGCTGTTTTTT
TRBJ2-2	.	.	TRBV18	CASSPPGELFF	TGTGCCAGCTCACCACCCGGGGAGCTGTTTTTT
TRBJ1-4	.	.	TRBV10-3	CAIKREALFF	TGTGCCATTAAGCGCGAGGCACTGTTTTTT
TRBJ1-2	.	few	TRBV28	CASTEGVYNYGYTF	TGTGCCAGCACTGAGGGAGTCTATAACTATGGCTACACCTTC
TRBJ1-2	.	.	TRBV10-1	CASSELAPGYTF	TGCGCCAGCAGTGAGTTGGCTCCTGGCTACACCTTC
TRBJ2-5	.	.	TRBV9	CASSVLGSGKETQYF	TGTGCCAGCAGCGTACTGGGGTCGGGGAAAGAGACCCAGTACTTC
TRBJ1-1	.	.	TRBV5-4	CASSPLTGLTEAFF	TGTGCCAGCAGCCCGTTGACAGGATTGACTGAAGCTTTCTTT
TRBJ2-1	.	.	TRBV20-1	CSARADEQFF	TGCAGTGCTAGGGCTGATGAGCAGTTCTTC
TRBJ2-1	.	few	TRBV7-3	CASSLSQNNEQFF	TGTGCCAGCAGCTTAAGTCAAAACAATGAGCAGTTCTTC
TRBJ2-2	.	.	TRBV12-5	CASGLLRGSAGELFF	TGTGCTAGTGGTTTGCTGAGAGGCTCCGCCGGGGAGCTGTTTTTT
TRBJ2-5	TRBD1	.	TRBV27	CASSRTGPPLGTQYF	TGTGCCAGCAGCCGGACAGGGCCCCCCTTGGGGACCCAGTACTTC